This T cell receptor (beta chain) stems from a study of shared clonotypes between healthy human individuals. V lost 7 bases and J lost 5; bases outside the gene matches: 5. The germline V gene has CDR1 ENHRY and CDR2 SYGVKD. The length of the CDR3 is 13 residues. Here immunoSEQ multiplex PCR was the method, and the copy in TCRdb shows in-frame clones only, minus some. This sample has about 2.4 million clones; 80% to 95% occur once, and the top ten carry roughly 0.39%. This clonotype was sampled from a man between 18 and 29 years old in good health. Some clones in this sample may be carry-over from other donors' samples. This chain connects TRBV10-3 to TRBJ2-7, with 10 bases identical to TRBD1. Specimen: naive CD4+ T cells from PBMCs. Documented subset: CD45RA+ positively selected. Here the CDR3 DNA reads TGTGCCATCAAATCGGGACAGGGGCACGAGCAGTACTTC. Its protein is CAIKSGQGHEQYF.